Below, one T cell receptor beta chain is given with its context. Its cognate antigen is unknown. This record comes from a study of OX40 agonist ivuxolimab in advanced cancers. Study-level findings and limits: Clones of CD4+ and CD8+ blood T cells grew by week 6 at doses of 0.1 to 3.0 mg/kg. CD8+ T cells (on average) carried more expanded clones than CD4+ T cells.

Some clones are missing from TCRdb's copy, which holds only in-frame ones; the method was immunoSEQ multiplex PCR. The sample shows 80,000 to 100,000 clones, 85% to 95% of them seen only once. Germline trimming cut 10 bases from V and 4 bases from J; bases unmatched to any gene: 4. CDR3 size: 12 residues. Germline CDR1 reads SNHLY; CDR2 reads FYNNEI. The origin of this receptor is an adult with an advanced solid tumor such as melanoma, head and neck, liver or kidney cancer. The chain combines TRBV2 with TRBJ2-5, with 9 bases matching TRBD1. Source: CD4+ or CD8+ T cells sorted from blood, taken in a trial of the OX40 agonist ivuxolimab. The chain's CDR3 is CATVQGAETQYF. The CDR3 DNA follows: TGTGCCACGGTACAGGGGGCAGAGACCCAGTACTTC.